The clone carrying this T cell receptor (beta chain) came up a few times. What it binds is unknown. Germline V gives CDR1 GTSNPN, CDR2 SVGIG (reference sequence). CDR3 length: 13 amino acids. The J segment lost 7 bases and the V segment lost 3 bases, leaving 2 bases of the junction unmatched. Scientists made TCR beta libraries using quantitative 5'-RACE with molecular barcodes. Via MiXCR, TCRdb re-called the 5' RACE reads, giving one row per CDR3 protein. The data contain 500,000 to 550,000 distinct CDR3 sequences, about 13% of them seen just once; the ten biggest clones take up over 6.5%. These data originate in a study of CD8 T cells in ankylosing spondylitis. Study conclusions and caveats: Peripheral blood held disease-linked clones only at relatively low frequency, and these were CD8+. Researchers reportedly found disease-linked clones significantly enriched in matched ankylosing spondylitis synovial fluid. In reactive arthritis synovial fluid and blood, some motif variants had been reported before. A motif of eight or nine highly homologous TCR beta variants was seen as apparently characteristic of ankylosing spondylitis blood.

The chain employs TRBV30 and TRBJ2-1; 11 bases align to TRBD2. The receptor was isolated from a male donor with ankylosing spondylitis. Sequencing input: blood, either unsorted or a sorted T cell fraction (not recorded which). For the CDR3, the DNA is TGTGCCTGGAGCTGGACTAGCGGGAATGAGCAGTTCTTC. This codes for CAWSWTSGNEQFF. The variable domain in full, completed from reference TRBV30 and TRBJ2-1, reads SQTIHQWPATLVQPVGSPLSLECTVEGTSNPNLYWYRQAAGRGLQLLFYSVGIGQISSEVPQNLSASRPQDRQFILSSKKLLLSDSGFYLCAWSWTSGNEQFFGPGTRLTVL.